Sequencing of this T cell receptor (beta chain) was carried out in a study of response to subunit inactivated influenza vaccine. CDR3 length equals 14 residues. The trim removed 6 bases at V and 6 bases at J, leaving 10 bases unmatched. TCRdb recomputed calls from the RT-PCR reads with MiXCR, one row per CDR3 protein. In the table there are 500,000 or so distinct CDR3 sequences, about 15% of which are singletons. This clonotype was sampled from a man in his fifties or sixties who received an inactivated influenza vaccine. The gene calls are TRBV12-3 or TRBV12-4 and TRBJ1-2; 7 bases are a match to TRBD1. The sequences come from CD4+ T cells sorted from PBMCs, collected around 25 months after vaccination. The CDR3 DNA sequence: TGTGCCAGCAGGGCCACGGGACAGTTCAATGGCTACACCTTC. Its protein product is CASRATGQFNGYTF.